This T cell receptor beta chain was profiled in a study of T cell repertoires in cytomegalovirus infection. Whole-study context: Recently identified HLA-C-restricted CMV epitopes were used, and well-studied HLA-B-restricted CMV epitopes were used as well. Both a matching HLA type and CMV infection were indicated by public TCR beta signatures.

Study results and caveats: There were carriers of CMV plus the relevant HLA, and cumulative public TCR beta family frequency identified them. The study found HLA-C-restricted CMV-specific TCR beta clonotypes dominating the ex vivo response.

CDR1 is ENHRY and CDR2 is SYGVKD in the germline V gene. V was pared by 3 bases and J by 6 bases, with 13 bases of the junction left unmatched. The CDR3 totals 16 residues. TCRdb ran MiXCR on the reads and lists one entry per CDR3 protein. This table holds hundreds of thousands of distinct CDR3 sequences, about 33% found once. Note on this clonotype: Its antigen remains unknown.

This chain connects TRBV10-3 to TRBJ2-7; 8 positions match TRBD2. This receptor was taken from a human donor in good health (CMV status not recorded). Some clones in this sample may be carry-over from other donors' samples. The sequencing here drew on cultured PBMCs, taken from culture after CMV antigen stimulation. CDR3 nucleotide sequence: TGTGCCATCAGTGAACAACCGGGACTAGTAATCCGCGAGCAGTACTTC. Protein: CAISEQPGLVIREQYF.